These 17 T cell receptor beta chains share one sample of origin, sequenced in a study of memory CD4+ T cells and cytomegalovirus serostatus. Single viable CD3+CD4+CD8-CD45RO+ cells were sorted as the memory CD4+ T cells. Profiling relied on immunoSEQ multiplex PCR, and the TCRdb table lists in-frame clones only, not all of them. This table has approximately 46,000 clones, around 77% appearing once. Sample: memory CD4+ T cells from blood. The receptors were gathered from an adult in good health and CMV-seronegative.

J is TRBJ1-5 and V is TRBV7-9, with 10 positions matching TRBD1. CDR1 and CDR2 (germline): SEHNR, FQNEAQ (reference sequence). The CDR3 totals 13 residues. V was clipped by 5 bases and J by 11 bases; unmatched bases: 6. This chain's CDR3 is CASSPGQGGTQHF. The CDR3 DNA is TGTGCCAGCAGCCCCGGACAGGGGGGTACCCAGCATTTT.

The rearrangement links TRBV6-4 to TRBJ2-2; D gene uncertain. Germline-derived CDR1 and CDR2 are MRHNA and SNTAGT. The CDR3 sequence is 15 residues long. V lost 3 bases and J lost 8, with 16 bases in between. CDR3 in amino acids: CASSEASPAAGELFF. DNA of the CDR3: TGTGCCAGCAGTGAGGCCTCCCCGGCGGCAGGGGAGCTGTTTTTT.

In this sample, this clone turned up once. The genes are TRBV7-6 and TRBJ1-5, with TRBD1 matching 12 bases. V was pared by 1 base and J by 6 bases, with 16 bases of the junction left unmatched. The CDR3 totals 20 residues. The V gene's germline CDR1 is SGHVS and CDR2 FNYEAQ. The CDR3 sequence: CASSLGAPGQGAITGQPQHF. The CDR3 DNA sequence: TGTGCCAGCAGCTTAGGTGCGCCGGGACAGGGGGCGATTACGGGTCAGCCCCAGCATTTT.

The J gene is TRBJ2-7, the V gene TRBV5-1, with TRBD1 as a possible D gene (5 bases). V was clipped by 3 bases and J by 3 bases, with 10 bases between them. The germline V gene encodes CDR1 SGHRS and CDR2 YFSETQ. This CDR3 has 13 amino acids. The CDR3 DNA is TGCGCCAGCAGCTCGGACCAGGGCTACGAGCAGTACTTC. Its protein is CASSSDQGYEQYF.

The V and J genes are TRBV2 and TRBJ2-7, with 10 nucleotides matching TRBD1. The CDR3 has 13 residues. Trimming removed 8 bases from V and 6 bases from J; junction bases left unmatched: 7. Per germline, CDR1 SNHLY and CDR2 FYNNEI. This CDR3 reads CASSRDRGPEQYF. Here the CDR3 DNA reads TGTGCCAGCTCACGTGACAGGGGGCCCGAGCAGTACTTC.

The chain joins TRBV19 to TRBJ2-5, with D possibly matching TRBD1 (6 bases). Germline V gives CDR1 LNHDA, CDR2 SQIVND (reference sequence). Trimming removed 7 bases at V and 2 bases at J, with 14 bases between. The CDR3 is made up of 14 amino acids. CDR3 loop: CASKTGGQQETQYF. In DNA form, the CDR3 reads TGTGCCAGTAAGACAGGAGGCCAGCAAGAGACCCAGTACTTC.

The chain links TRBV19 to TRBJ1-1, with D unclear. The CDR3 runs 12 residues. Deletions cut 11 bases from V and 1 base from J, with 11 bases between. Germline loops: CDR1 LNHDA, CDR2 SQIVND (reference sequence). The CDR3 sequence is CASERGNTEAFF. CDR3 bases: TGTGCCTCGGAAAGAGGGAACACTGAAGCTTTCTTT.

This chain joins TRBV7-2 and TRBJ1-2; TRBD1 matches 11 bases. Germline-derived CDR1 and CDR2 are SGHTA and FQGNSA. Unmatched junction bases numbered 19, after V lost 10 bases and J lost 9 bases. This CDR3 region has 16 residues. In nucleotides, the CDR3 is TGTGCCAATCCGAAACCGGGACAGGGGGAATCTATGCGCTACACCTTC. This sequence encodes CANPKPGQGESMRYTF.

V gene TRBV19 combines with J gene TRBJ1-2, with TRBD1 identical over 9 bases. This CDR3 comprises 13 residues. V was pared by 9 bases and J by 4 bases, with 6 bases of the junction left unmatched. Germline V lookup: CDR1 LNHDA, CDR2 SQIVND (reference sequence). The CDR3 is CASGDRVLYGYTF. The CDR3, as DNA: TGTGCCAGCGGGGACAGGGTCCTCTATGGCTACACCTTC.

The rearrangement uses TRBV5-1 and TRBJ1-3; unclear D gene. Between the trimmed V and J ends, which lost 4 bases and 4 bases, there was a span of 9 bases. The germline V gene encodes CDR1 SGHRS and CDR2 YFSETQ. There are 13 residues in the CDR3. CDR3 DNA sequence: TGCGCCAGCAGCCAGGAAGCCGGAAACACCATATATTTT. Its translation: CASSQEAGNTIYF.

The J gene is TRBJ2-5, the V gene TRBV15; TRBD2 matches at 10 bases. The V gene end was trimmed by 0 bases and the J gene end by 4 bases; junction bases not matched to a gene: 5. The CDR3 runs 16 residues. Germline CDR1 is LNHNV and CDR2 is YYDKDF (reference sequence). The CDR3 nucleotides read TGTGCCACCAGCAGAGATCCAGCGGGGGGGTCAGAGACCCAGTACTTC. Translation gives CATSRDPAGGSETQYF.

The J gene is TRBJ2-2, the V gene TRBV7-6; TRBD2 aligns across 9 bases. V was pared by 2 bases and J by 3 bases, with 7 bases of the junction left unmatched. Germline lookup yields CDR1 SGHVS and CDR2 FNYEAQ. This CDR3 spans 17 amino acids. The CDR3 spells CASSLHTQRGDTGELFF. DNA for the CDR3: TGTGCCAGCAGCTTACACACCCAGCGGGGGGACACCGGGGAGCTGTTTTTT. Full variable domain (remainder filled in from reference TRBV7-6 and TRBJ2-2): GAGVSQSPRYKVTKRGQDVALRCDPISGHVSLYWYRQALGQGPEFLTYFNYEAQQDKSGLPNDRFSAERPEGSISTLTIQRTEQRDSAMYRCASSLHTQRGDTGELFFGEGSRLTVL.

This clone turned up a few times. The chain joins TRBV18 to TRBJ2-1, with unresolved D. CDR1 and CDR2 (germline): KGHSH, LQKENI. V was trimmed by 2 bases and J by 3 bases, leaving 8 bases between them. The CDR3 loop spans 14 amino acids. The CDR3 DNA sequence: TGTGCCAGCTCACCAGGGAATCGCTACAATGAGCAGTTCTTC. It translates to CASSPGNRYNEQFF.

V and J are TRBV27 and TRBJ2-3; D is perhaps TRBD1 or TRBD2 (5 bases each). Looked up from germline, CDR1 is MNHEY and CDR2 is SMNVEV (reference sequence). There are 16 residues in the CDR3. V lost 0 bases, J lost 3 bases, and 13 bases lay in between. CDR3 amino acids: CASSLSPGRRTDTQYF. The CDR3 region has the DNA TGTGCCAGCAGTTTATCCCCGGGGCGACGGACAGATACGCAGTATTTT.

This clone was observed a few times. The rearrangement links TRBV4-2 to TRBJ2-5, with D tentatively TRBD2 (6 bases). The V end lost 0 bases, the J end lost 1 base, and 15 bases lay between the germline ends. The germline CDR1 and CDR2 sequences are LGHNA and YNFKEQ. The CDR3 sequence is 17 residues long. The CDR3 DNA reads as TGTGCCAGCAGCCAAGAGCTTTTGGGACTTACCCAAGAGACCCAGTACTTC. As protein: CASSQELLGLTQETQYF.

This clone was detected once. J is TRBJ2-3 and V is TRBV2; D is ambiguous. Germline loops: CDR1 SNHLY, CDR2 FYNNEI. The CDR3 runs 14 residues. Deletions cut 0 bases from V and 6 bases from J, with 10 bases between. CDR3 protein: CASSEAGTADTQYF. CDR3 nucleotides: TGTGCCAGCAGTGAAGCGGGTACAGCGGATACGCAGTATTTT.

The V call is TRBV18, the J call TRBJ2-7; 7 bases are shared with TRBD1. The CDR3 extends over 14 amino acids. Per germline, CDR1 KGHSH and CDR2 LQKENI. With V trimmed by 3 bases and J by 2 bases, 4 bases remained unmatched. CDR3 in amino acids: CASSPRTGTYEQYF. The CDR3, as DNA: TGTGCCAGCTCACCTAGGACAGGAACCTACGAGCAGTACTTC.